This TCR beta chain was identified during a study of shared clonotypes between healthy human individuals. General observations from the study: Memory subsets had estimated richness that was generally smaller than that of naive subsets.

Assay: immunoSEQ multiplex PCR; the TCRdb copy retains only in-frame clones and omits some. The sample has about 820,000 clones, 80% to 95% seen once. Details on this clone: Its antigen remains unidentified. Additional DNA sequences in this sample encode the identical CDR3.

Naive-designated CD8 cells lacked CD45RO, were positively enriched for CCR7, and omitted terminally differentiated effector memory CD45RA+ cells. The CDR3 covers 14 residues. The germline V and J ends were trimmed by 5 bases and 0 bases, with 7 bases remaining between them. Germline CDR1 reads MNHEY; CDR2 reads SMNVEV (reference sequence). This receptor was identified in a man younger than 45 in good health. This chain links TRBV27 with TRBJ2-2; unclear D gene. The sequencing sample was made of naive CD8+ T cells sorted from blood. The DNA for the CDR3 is TGTGCCAGCAGTCTTCCGGCGAACACCGGGGAGCTGTTTTTT. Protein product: CASSLPANTGELFF.